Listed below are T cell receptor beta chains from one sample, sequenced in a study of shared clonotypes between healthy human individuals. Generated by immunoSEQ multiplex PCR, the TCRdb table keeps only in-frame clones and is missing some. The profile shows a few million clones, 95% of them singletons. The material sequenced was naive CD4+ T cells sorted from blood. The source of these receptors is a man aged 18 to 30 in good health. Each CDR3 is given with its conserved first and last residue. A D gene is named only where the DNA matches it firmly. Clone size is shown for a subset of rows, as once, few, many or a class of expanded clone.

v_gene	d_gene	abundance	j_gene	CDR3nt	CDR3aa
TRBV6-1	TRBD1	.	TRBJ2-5	TGTGCCAGCAGTCTAGACAGGGGCGGGTTTCAGTACTTC	CASSLDRGGFQYF
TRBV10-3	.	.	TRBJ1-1	TGTGCCATCAGAGCATTACAGATGAACACTGAAGCTTTCTTT	CAIRALQMNTEAFF
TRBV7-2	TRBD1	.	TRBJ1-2	TGTGCCAGCAGCACCACAGGGGCCGTAACGTATGGCTACACCTTC	CASSTTGAVTYGYTF
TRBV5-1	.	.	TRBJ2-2	TGCGCCAGCAGCTTGGCCGGGGGAGACACCGGGGAGCTGTTTTTT	CASSLAGGDTGELFF
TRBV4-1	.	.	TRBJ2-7	TGCGCCAGCAGCCAAGAGCGCATCGGCCCCTACGAGCAGTACTTC	CASSQERIGPYEQYF
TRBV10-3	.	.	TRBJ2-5	TGTGCCATCAGTGGGCAGAACCAAGAGACCCAGTACTTC	CAISGQNQETQYF
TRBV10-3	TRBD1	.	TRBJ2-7	TGTGCCATCAGCGTAGGACAGGAAACCTACGAGCAGTACTTC	CAISVGQETYEQYF
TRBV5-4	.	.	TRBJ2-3	TGTGCCAGCAGCTTGGGGCAGCAAGATACGCAGTATTTT	CASSLGQQDTQYF
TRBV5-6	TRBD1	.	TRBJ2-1	TGTGCCAGCAGCTTTGGACAGGGCGCCCTTTACAATGAGCAGTTCTTC	CASSFGQGALYNEQFF
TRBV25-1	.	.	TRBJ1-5	TGTGCCAGCAGTGAATCTCGATCTAGCAATCAGCCCCAGCATTTT	CASSESRSSNQPQHF
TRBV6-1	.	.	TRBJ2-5	TGTGCCACCACATCACCGGGTCTCGAGACCCAGTACTTC	CATTSPGLETQYF
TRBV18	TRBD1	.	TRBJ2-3	TGTGCCAGCTCCACGTTGGGGACAGGGGGCACAGATACGCAGTATTTT	CASSTLGTGGTDTQYF
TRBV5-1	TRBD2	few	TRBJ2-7	TGCGCCAGCAGCTTGGGGACTAGCGGCTACGAGCAGTACTTC	CASSLGTSGYEQYF
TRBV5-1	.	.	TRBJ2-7	TGCGCCAGCAGCTTGGAGGGGGGCTCCTACGAGCAGTACTTC	CASSLEGGSYEQYF
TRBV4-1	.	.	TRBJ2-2	TGCGCCAGCAGCCAAGTTGACAGGAACACCGGGGAGCTGTTTTTT	CASSQVDRNTGELFF
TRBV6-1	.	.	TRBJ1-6	TGTGCCAGCAGTGAAAAACCCCCGTGGGGCTCCTATAATTCACCCCTCCACTTT	CASSEKPPWGSYNSPLHF
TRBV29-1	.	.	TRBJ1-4	TGCAGCGTTGCTTGGGGGGCCACAGTTCATAATGAAAAACTGTTTTTT	CSVAWGATVHNEKLFF
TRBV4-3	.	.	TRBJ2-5	TGCGCCAGCAGCCAAGACAGAATAGAGACCCAGTACTTC	CASSQDRIETQYF
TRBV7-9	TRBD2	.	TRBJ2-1	TGTGCCAGCAGCCCACGTCCTGGACTAGCGGGTAGGGGTGAGCAGTTCTTC	CASSPRPGLAGRGEQFF
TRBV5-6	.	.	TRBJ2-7	TGTGCCAGCAGCACAGTGACACTGAACTACGAGCAGTACTTC	CASSTVTLNYEQYF
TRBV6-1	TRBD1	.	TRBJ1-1	TGTGCCAGCAGTACCCGGACAGGGGGAGCTTTCTTT	CASSTRTGGAFF
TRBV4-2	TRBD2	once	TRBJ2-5	TGTGCCAGCAGCCCGACCGGACTAGCGGGGAGAGAGACCCAGTACTTC	CASSPTGLAGRETQYF
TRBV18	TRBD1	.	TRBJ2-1	TGTGCCAGCTCACCACCAGGACAGGAGAATGAGCAGTTCTTC	CASSPPGQENEQFF
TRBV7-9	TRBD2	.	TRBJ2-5	TGTGCCAGCAGCTTAGCGGCTAGCGGTCCCCAAGAGACCCAGTACTTC	CASSLAASGPQETQYF
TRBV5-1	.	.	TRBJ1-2	TGCGCCAGCAGCCCCAGGACAGAGTATGGCTACACCTTC	CASSPRTEYGYTF
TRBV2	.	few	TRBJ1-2	TGTGCCAGCATGCGGGACCATAGCGGCTACACCTTC	CASMRDHSGYTF
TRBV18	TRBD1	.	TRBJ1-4	TGTGCCAGCTCACCAGACAGGGGGACAGGAAAACTGTTTTTT	CASSPDRGTGKLFF
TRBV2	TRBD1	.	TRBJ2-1	TGTGCCAGCAGTGCCGGACAGGGGGGGTACAATGAGCAGTTCTTC	CASSAGQGGYNEQFF
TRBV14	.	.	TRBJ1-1	TGTGCCAGCGCCTTTAGGGGTAGGACTGAAGCTTTCTTT	CASAFRGRTEAFF
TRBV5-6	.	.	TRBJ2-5	TGTGCCAGCAGCTTGGAAGGGTCGGAGACCCAGTACTTC	CASSLEGSETQYF
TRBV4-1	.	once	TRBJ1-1	TGCGCCAGCAGCCAAGATTTCGGGTTGAACACTGAAGCTTTCTTT	CASSQDFGLNTEAFF
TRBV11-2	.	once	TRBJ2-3	TGTGCCAGCAGTCCGAGCACAGATACGCAGTATTTT	CASSPSTDTQYF
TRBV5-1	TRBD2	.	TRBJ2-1	TGCGCCAGCAGCTGGTCTAGCGGGACCTATTACACTGCGTTCTTC	CASSWSSGTYYTAFF
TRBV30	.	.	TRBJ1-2	TGTGCCTGGAGTCGGGCAGGGCCGAATTATGGCTACACCTTC	CAWSRAGPNYGYTF
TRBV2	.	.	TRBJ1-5	TGTGCCAGCAGTGAATTTGGTGGCACCAATCAGCCCCAGCATTTT	CASSEFGGTNQPQHF
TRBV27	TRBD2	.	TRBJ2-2	TGTGCCAGCAGCATCCGGGGCCTACTAGCGGGGGCCACGAACACCGGGGAGCTGTTTTTT	CASSIRGLLAGATNTGELFF
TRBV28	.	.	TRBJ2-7	TGTGCCAGCAGTGAGGGAACAGGGAGTTCCTACGAGCAGTACTTC	CASSEGTGSSYEQYF
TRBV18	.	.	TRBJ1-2	TGTGCCAGCTCACCACAGCCAGGGGACTATGGCTACACCTTC	CASSPQPGDYGYTF
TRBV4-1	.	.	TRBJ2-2	TGCGCCAGCACAAGGGGCCAGAACACCGGGGAGCTGTTTTTT	CASTRGQNTGELFF
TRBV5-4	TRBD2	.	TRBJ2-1	TGTGCCAGCAGCCGAGGGACTAGCGGAACCTACAATGAGCAGTTCTTC	CASSRGTSGTYNEQFF
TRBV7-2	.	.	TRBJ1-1	TGTGCCAGCAGCTTAGAGACGGTCGTGAACACTGAAGCTTTCTTT	CASSLETVVNTEAFF
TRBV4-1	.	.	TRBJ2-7	TGCGCCAGCAGCCAGATCCGCGGGACGGAAGGTTTGGGTAGTGAGCAGTACTTC	CASSQIRGTEGLGSEQYF
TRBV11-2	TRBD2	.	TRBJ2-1	TGTGCCAGCAGCTTTAGCGGGGGCTCCTACAATGAGCAGTTCTTC	CASSFSGGSYNEQFF
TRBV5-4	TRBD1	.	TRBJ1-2	TGTGCCAGCAGTATGGGCCGTTACCCGGGACAGGGTGAGGTAGGCGGCTACACCTTC	CASSMGRYPGQGEVGGYTF
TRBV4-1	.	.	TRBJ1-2	TGCGCCAGCAGCCAAGTGCTCTCCTATGGCTACACCTTC	CASSQVLSYGYTF
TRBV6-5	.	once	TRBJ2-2	TGTGCCAGCACCCGGAGCTTTGCGAACACCGGGGAGCTGTTTTTT	CASTRSFANTGELFF
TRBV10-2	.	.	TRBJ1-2	TGCGCCAGCAGTGAGGGGAGGGTCTTAGGGTATGGCTACACCTTC	CASSEGRVLGYGYTF